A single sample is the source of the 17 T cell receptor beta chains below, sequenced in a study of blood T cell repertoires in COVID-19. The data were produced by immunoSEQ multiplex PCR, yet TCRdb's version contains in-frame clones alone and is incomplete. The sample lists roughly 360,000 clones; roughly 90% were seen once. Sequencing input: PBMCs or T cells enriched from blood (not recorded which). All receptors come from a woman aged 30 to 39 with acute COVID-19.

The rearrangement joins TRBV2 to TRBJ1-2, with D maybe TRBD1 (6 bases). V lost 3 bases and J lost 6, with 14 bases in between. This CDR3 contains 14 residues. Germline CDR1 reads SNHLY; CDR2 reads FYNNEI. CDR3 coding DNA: TGTGCCAGCAGTGACAGGGGCTCTAGTAATGGCTACACCTTC. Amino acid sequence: CASSDRGSSNGYTF.

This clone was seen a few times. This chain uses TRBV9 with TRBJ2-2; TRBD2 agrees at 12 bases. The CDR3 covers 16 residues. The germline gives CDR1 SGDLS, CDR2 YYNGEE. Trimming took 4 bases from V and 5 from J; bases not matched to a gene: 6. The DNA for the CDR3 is TGTGCCAGCAGCTTCCCGACTAGCGGGGGAACCGGGGAGCTGTTTTTT. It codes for CASSFPTSGGTGELFF. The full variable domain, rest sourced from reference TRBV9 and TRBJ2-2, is DSGVTQTPKHLITATGQRVTLRCSPRSGDLSVYWYQQSLDQGLQFLIQYYNGEERAKGNILERFSAQQFPDLHSELNLSSLELGDSALYFCASSFPTSGGTGELFFGEGSRLTVL.

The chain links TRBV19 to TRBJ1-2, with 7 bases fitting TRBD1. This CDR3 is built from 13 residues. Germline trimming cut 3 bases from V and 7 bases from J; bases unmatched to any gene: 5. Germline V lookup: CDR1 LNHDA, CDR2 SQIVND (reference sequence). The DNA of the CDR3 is TGTGCCAGTAGTATCGAGGGGGCCTCTGGCTACACCTTC. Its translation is CASSIEGASGYTF.

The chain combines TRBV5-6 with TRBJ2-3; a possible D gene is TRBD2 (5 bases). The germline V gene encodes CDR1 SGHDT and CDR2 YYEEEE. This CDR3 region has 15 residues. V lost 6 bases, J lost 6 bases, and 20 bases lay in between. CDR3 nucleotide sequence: TGTGCCAGCACCTGGGGAGCAGGCGCTAGGGATACGCAGTATTTT. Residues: CASTWGAGARDTQYF.

The CDR3 loop reads CASRNEQGYNTGELFF. The CDR3 DNA is TGTGCCAGCAGGAACGAACAGGGTTACAACACCGGGGAGCTGTTTTTT. J is TRBJ2-2 and V is TRBV5-6; perhaps TRBD1 as D (6 bases). Trimming cost V 5 bases and J 2 bases, with 16 bases left between them. The germline V gene has CDR1 SGHDT and CDR2 YYEEEE. The CDR3 spans 16 residues.

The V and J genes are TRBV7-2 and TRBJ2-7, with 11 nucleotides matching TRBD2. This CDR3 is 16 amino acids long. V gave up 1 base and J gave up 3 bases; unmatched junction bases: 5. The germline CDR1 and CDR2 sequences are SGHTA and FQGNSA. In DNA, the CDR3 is TGTGCCAGCAGCTTAGACCCTAGCGGGGGGTACTACGAGCAGTACTTC. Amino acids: CASSLDPSGGYYEQYF.

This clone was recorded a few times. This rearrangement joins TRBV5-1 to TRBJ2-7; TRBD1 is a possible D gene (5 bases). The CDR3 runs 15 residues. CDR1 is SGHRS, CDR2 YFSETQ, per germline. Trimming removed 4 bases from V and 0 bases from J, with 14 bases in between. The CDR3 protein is CASSARSQVSYEQYF. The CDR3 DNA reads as TGCGCCAGCAGCGCAAGGTCACAGGTCTCCTACGAGCAGTACTTC.

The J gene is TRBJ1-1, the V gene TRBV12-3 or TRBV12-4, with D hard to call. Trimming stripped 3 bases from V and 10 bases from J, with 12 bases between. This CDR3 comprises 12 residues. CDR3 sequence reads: CASSFASGIAFF. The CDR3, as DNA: TGTGCCAGCAGTTTCGCCTCCGGGATAGCTTTCTTT.

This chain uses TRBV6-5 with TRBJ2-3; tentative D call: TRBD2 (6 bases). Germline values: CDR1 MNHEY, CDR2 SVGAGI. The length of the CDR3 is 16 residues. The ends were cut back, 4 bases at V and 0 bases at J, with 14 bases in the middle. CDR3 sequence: CASSSRLVHSTDTQYF. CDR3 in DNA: TGTGCCAGCAGTTCTCGACTAGTACATAGCACAGATACGCAGTATTTT.

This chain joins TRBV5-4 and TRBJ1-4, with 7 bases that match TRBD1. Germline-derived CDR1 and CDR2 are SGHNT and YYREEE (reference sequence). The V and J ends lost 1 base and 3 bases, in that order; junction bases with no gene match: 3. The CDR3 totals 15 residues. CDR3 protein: CASSLSGGPNEKLFF. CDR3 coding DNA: TGTGCCAGCAGCTTGTCAGGGGGACCTAATGAAAAACTGTTTTTT.

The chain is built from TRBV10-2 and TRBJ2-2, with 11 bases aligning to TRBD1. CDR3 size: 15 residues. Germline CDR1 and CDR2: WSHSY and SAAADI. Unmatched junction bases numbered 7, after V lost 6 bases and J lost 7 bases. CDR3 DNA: TGCGCCAGCAGAACAGGACAGGGGGCCTTCGGGGAGCTGTTTTTT. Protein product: CASRTGQGAFGELFF.

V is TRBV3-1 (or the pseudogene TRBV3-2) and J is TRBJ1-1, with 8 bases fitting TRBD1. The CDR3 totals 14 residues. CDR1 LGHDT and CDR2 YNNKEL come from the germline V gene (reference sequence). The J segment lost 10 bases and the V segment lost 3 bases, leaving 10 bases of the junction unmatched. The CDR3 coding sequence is TGTGCCAGCAGCCACGGACAGGGAAGTAGTGGAGCTTTCTTT. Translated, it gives CASSHGQGSSGAFF.

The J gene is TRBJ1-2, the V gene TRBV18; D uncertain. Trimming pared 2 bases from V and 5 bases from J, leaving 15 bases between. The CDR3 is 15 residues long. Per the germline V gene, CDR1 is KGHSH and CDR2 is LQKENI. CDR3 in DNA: TGTGCCAGCTCACCAAATTACGGTGTACGGTATGGCTACACCTTC. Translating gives CASSPNYGVRYGYTF.

Here the CDR3 DNA reads TGTGCCAGTAGGGGACAGGGGGCGTCTGGGGCCAACGTCCTGACTTTC. Its protein product is CASRGQGASGANVLTF. The V call is TRBV19, the J call TRBJ2-6, with TRBD1 matching over 12 bases. J lost 1 base, V lost 6 bases, and 1 base had no gene match. The CDR3 spans 16 residues. Germline V gives CDR1 LNHDA, CDR2 SQIVND (reference sequence).

The CDR3 spells CASSRTGGSDSPLHF. The CDR3 bases are TGCGCCAGCAGCCGAACAGGGGGCAGTGATTCACCCCTCCACTTT. The chain uses TRBV5-1 and TRBJ1-6; TRBD1 agrees at 9 bases. With V trimmed by 4 bases and J by 8 bases, 7 bases remained unmatched. This CDR3 spans 15 amino acids. CDR1 is SGHRS and CDR2 is YFSETQ in the germline V gene.

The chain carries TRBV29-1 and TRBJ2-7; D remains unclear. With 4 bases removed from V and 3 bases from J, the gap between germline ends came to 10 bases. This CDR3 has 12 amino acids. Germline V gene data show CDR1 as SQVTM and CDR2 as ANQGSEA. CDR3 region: CSVVSRNYEQYF. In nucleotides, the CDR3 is TGCAGCGTTGTATCGCGGAACTACGAGCAGTACTTC.

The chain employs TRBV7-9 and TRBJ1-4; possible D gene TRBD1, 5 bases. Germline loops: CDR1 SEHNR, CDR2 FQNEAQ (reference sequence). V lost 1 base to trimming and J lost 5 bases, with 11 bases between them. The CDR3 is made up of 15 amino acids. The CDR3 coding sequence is TGTGCCAGCAGCTTAGTTAGGGGTTCGAATGAAAAACTGTTTTTT. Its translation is CASSLVRGSNEKLFF.